Only a few counts were recorded for the clone carrying this T cell receptor (beta chain). What it binds is not known. The data were obtained in a study of CD8+ T cells in alopecia areata. Background on the study: Treated patients were given 5 to 10 mg oral tofacitinib twice daily. The share of scalp area affected provided the severity score for treated patients.

CDR1 is MDHEN, CDR2 SYDVKM, per germline. The CDR3 has 14 amino acids. Trimming pared 6 bases from V and 0 bases from J, leaving 12 bases between. Sequencing relied on a cDNA template that was reverse transcribed from extracted RNA. TCRdb keeps only in-frame clones here, not all; method: immunoSEQ multiplex PCR. The sample has over 150,000 clones, approximately 62% seen once; the top ten hold approximately 14%. Treatment specified: oral pan-JAK inhibitor, 5-10 mg twice daily. Notes on the study in general: For lesional scalp, especially alopecia totalis/universalis, clonality was higher than in normal scalp.

The clonotype originates from a human donor with alopecia areata. The chain couples TRBV28 to TRBJ2-7; D remains ambiguous. This specimen was CD4+ T cells sorted from blood, taken at week 24, from a patient treated with tofacitinib. The DNA of the CDR3 is TGTGCCAGCAGCATCGGCGCCAGCTCCTACGAGCAGTACTTC. Encoded protein: CASSIGASSYEQYF.